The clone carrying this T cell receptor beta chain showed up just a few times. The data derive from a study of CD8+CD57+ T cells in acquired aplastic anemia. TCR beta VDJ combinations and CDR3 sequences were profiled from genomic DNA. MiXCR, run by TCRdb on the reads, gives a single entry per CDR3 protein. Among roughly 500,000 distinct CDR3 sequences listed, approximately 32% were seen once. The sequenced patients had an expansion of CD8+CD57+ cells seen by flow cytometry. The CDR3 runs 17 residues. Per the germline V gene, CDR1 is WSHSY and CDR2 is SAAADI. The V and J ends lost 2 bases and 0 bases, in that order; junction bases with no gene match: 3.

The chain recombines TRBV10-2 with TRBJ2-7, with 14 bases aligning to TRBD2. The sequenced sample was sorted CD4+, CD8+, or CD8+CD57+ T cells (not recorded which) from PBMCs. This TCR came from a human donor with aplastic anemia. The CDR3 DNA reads TGCGCCAGCAGTGAGCCGGGACTAGCGGGGGCCTCCTACGAGCAGTACTTC. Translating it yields CASSEPGLAGASYEQYF.